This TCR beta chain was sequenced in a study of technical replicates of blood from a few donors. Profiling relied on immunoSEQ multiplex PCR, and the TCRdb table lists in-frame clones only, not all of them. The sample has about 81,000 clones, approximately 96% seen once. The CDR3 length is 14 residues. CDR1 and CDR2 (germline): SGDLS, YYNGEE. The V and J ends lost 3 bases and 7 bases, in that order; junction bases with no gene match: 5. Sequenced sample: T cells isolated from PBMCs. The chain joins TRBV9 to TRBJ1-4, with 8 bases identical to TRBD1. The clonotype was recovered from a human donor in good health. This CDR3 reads CASSADRVFEKLFF. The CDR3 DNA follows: TGTGCCAGCAGCGCGGACAGGGTATTTGAAAAACTGTTTTTT.